The 17 T cell receptor beta chains presented below share a single source sample, sequenced in a study of identical twins. In TCRdb, the 5' RACE reads were re-called with MiXCR into one record per CDR3 protein. The sample has approximately 550,000 distinct CDR3 sequences, 20% to 25% seen once. This sample was shared with a second study, whose subject was yellow fever vaccine responses in identical twins.

Sequencing was carried out using CD4+ T cells sorted from blood. Every receptor here comes from a woman between 18 and 29 years old in good health.

This clonotype was counted once. CDR3 in DNA: TGCGCCAGCAGCTTGGTCTGGCAACTAGCGGGGAGCTACGAGCAGTACTTC. Translated: CASSLVWQLAGSYEQYF. The V gene is TRBV5-1, the J gene TRBJ2-7; 10 nucleotides agree with TRBD2. V lost 0 bases to trimming and J lost 3 bases; unmatched junction nucleotides: 9. The CDR3 spans 17 residues. Germline V gives CDR1 SGHRS, CDR2 YFSETQ.

The table lists this clonotype with a few counts. The rearrangement joins TRBV7-9 to TRBJ2-5; 8 positions match TRBD2. Germline assignment: CDR1 SEHNR and CDR2 FQNEAQ (reference sequence). V was clipped by 4 bases and J by 2 bases; unmatched bases: 3. This CDR3 is built from 14 residues. The CDR3 is CASSSREVQETQYF. The CDR3 DNA sequence: TGTGCCAGCAGCTCGCGGGAGGTACAAGAGACCCAGTACTTC.

This rearrangement joins TRBV10-3 to TRBJ2-2; 7 bases match TRBD2. The CDR3 is 16 residues long. Germline V lookup: CDR1 ENHRY, CDR2 SYGVKD. V dropped 0 bases and J dropped 2; count of bases not matched to a gene: 3. As DNA, the CDR3 is TGTGCCATCAGTGAGTCGCCGGGAGGAAACACCGGGGAGCTGTTTTTT. Translated: CAISESPGGNTGELFF.

The table lists this clonotype with a few counts. The J gene is TRBJ2-1, the V gene TRBV28; 12 positions match TRBD2. This CDR3 comprises 16 residues. J was trimmed by 10 bases and V by 6 bases; bases with no gene match: 13. The germline CDR1 and CDR2 sequences are MDHEN and SYDVKM. CDR3 amino acids: CASSTGGTSGRWEQFF. The DNA of the CDR3 is TGTGCCAGCAGCACCGGAGGGACTAGCGGGCGCTGGGAGCAGTTCTTC.

The genes are TRBV3-1 and TRBJ2-2, with D uncertain. The germline V gene has CDR1 LGHDT and CDR2 YNNKEL (reference sequence). V was clipped by 2 bases and J by 6 bases, with 7 bases between them. CDR3 length: 13 amino acids. The CDR3 reads CASSQSNAGELFF. In DNA, the CDR3 is TGTGCCAGCAGCCAATCTAACGCCGGGGAGCTGTTTTTT.

The table lists this clonotype with many counts. This sequence joins TRBV5-1 and TRBJ2-5, with D tentatively TRBD1 (6 bases). CDR3 size: 14 residues. Germline lookup yields CDR1 SGHRS and CDR2 YFSETQ. Trimming left V 3 bases short and J 2 bases short, with 11 bases between. The CDR3 bases are TGCGCCAGCAGCTCGGGACAAATACAAGAGACCCAGTACTTC. Its protein product is CASSSGQIQETQYF.

The rearrangement uses TRBV20-1 and TRBJ2-4; TRBD2 matches 15 bases. Germline lookup yields CDR1 DFQATT and CDR2 SNEGSKA (reference sequence). Trimming removed 6 bases from V and 6 bases from J; junction bases left unmatched: 3. The CDR3 length is 14 residues. The CDR3 reads CSARTSGRGNIQYF. The CDR3 bases are TGCAGTGCCAGGACTAGCGGGAGGGGAAACATTCAGTACTTC.

This clonotype has only a few counts. The V gene is TRBV6-1, the J gene TRBJ1-6; D is undetermined. CDR1 is MNHNS, CDR2 SASEGT, per germline. The CDR3 contains 16 residues. The V end was cut by 1 base, the J end by 0 bases, with 7 bases between. The CDR3 bases are TGTGCCAGCAGTGAAGTGGCAAGCTCCTATAATTCACCCCTCCACTTT. Its translation is CASSEVASSYNSPLHF.

This clonotype was detected only a few times. The rearrangement uses TRBV6-5 and TRBJ1-6, with 8 positions matching TRBD1. The germline V gene has CDR1 MNHEY and CDR2 SVGAGI. J lost 7 bases, V lost 2 bases, and 4 bases had no gene match. CDR3 length equals 15 residues. The CDR3 reads CASSYGQGRNSPLHF. DNA for the CDR3: TGTGCCAGCAGTTACGGACAGGGAAGGAATTCACCCCTCCACTTT.

This clonotype was seen a handful of times. V and J are TRBV7-9 and TRBJ2-3, with D possibly being TRBD1 or TRBD2 (5 bases each). The CDR3 runs to 13 residues. CDR1 is SEHNR and CDR2 is FQNEAQ in the germline V gene (reference sequence). Deletions cut 7 bases from V and 0 bases from J, with 8 bases between. The CDR3 loop is CASTWGSTDTQYF. The CDR3 DNA sequence: TGTGCCAGCACCTGGGGGAGCACAGATACGCAGTATTTT.

This clonotype occurred a few times. The chain has TRBV6-5 and TRBJ1-4; D is perhaps TRBD1 (5 bases). CDR3 length equals 15 residues. Germline values: CDR1 MNHEY, CDR2 SVGAGI. Trimming stripped 2 bases from V and 0 bases from J, with 7 bases between. Here the CDR3 DNA reads TGTGCCAGCAGTTACGACAGATCAACTAATGAAAAACTGTTTTTT. It is translated as CASSYDRSTNEKLFF.

V and J are TRBV28 and TRBJ2-5, with 9 bases aligning to TRBD2. V lost 7 bases to trimming and J lost 1 base; unmatched junction nucleotides: 10. The length of the CDR3 is 16 residues. The germline V gene has CDR1 MDHEN and CDR2 SYDVKM. For the CDR3, the DNA is TGTGCCAGCAATTTCTTAGCGGGAGTTGCCCAAGAGACCCAGTACTTC. This gives the protein CASNFLAGVAQETQYF.

This clonotype was detected only a few times. The J gene is TRBJ2-3, the V gene TRBV24-1; 11 positions agree with TRBD2. The J segment lost 2 bases and the V segment lost 4 bases, leaving 7 bases of the junction unmatched. The CDR3 is 17 amino acids. Germline CDR1 is KGHDR and CDR2 is SFDVKD. CDR3 DNA: TGTGCCACCAGTGACTCCCCGACTAGCGGGAACACAGATACGCAGTATTTT. Residues: CATSDSPTSGNTDTQYF.

This clonotype was counted between two and nine times. This chain links TRBV7-8 with TRBJ2-1; TRBD2 matches at 9 bases. The germline CDR1 and CDR2 sequences are SGHVS and FQNEAQ. This CDR3 has 16 residues. With 1 base clipped from V and 4 bases from J, the junction kept 5 bases outside the gene matches. This chain's CDR3 is CASSLGGRGPYNEQFF. The CDR3 DNA follows: TGTGCCAGCAGCTTAGGCGGGAGGGGACCTTACAATGAGCAGTTCTTC.

This clonotype came up a few times. The chain employs TRBV12-3 or TRBV12-4 and TRBJ2-3; 9 nucleotides agree with TRBD2. This CDR3 is built from 20 residues. The junction had 23 bases not matched to a gene; V was cut back by 6 bases and J by 4 bases. The CDR3 spells CASSPTTGTSKAYGSDTQYF. CDR3 sequence (DNA): TGTGCCAGCAGCCCGACGACCGGGACTAGCAAGGCCTATGGTTCAGATACGCAGTATTTT.

This clonotype was seen repeatedly, ten times or more. The V gene is TRBV4-1, the J gene TRBJ2-1; D is ambiguous. CDR3 size: 17 residues. The germline V and J ends were trimmed by 1 base and 0 bases, with 13 bases remaining between them. Germline V gene lookup returns CDR1 MGHRA and CDR2 YSYEKL. The CDR3 is CASSQVDLGFSYNEQFF. For the CDR3, the DNA is TGCGCCAGCAGCCAAGTTGATCTGGGTTTCTCCTACAATGAGCAGTTCTTC.

The chain employs TRBV7-3 and TRBJ2-3; D possibly uses TRBD1 or TRBD2 (5 bases each). Trimming shortened V by 1 base and J by 4 bases, and 12 bases separated the two germline ends. This CDR3 comprises 15 residues. Germline V gives CDR1 SGHTA, CDR2 FQGTGA. DNA for the CDR3: TGTGCCAGCAGCTTAAATGGAAGGGGAGCAGATACGCAGTATTTT. As protein: CASSLNGRGADTQYF.